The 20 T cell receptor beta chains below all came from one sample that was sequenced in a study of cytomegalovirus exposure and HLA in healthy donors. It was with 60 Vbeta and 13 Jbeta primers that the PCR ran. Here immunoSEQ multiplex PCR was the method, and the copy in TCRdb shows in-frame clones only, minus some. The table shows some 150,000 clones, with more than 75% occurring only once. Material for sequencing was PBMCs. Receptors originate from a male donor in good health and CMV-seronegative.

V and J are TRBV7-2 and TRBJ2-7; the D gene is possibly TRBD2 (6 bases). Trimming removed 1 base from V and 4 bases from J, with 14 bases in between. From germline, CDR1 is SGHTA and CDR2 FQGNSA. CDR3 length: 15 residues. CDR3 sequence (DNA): TGTGCCAGCAGCTTAGGCCCGAGCGGGCAGTACGAGCAGTACTTC. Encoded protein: CASSLGPSGQYEQYF.

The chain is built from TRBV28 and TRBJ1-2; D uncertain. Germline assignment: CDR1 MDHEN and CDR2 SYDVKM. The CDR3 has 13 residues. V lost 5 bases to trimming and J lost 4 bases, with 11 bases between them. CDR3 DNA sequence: TGTGCCAGCAGTCCCGACGGACTCTATGGCTACACCTTC. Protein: CASSPDGLYGYTF.

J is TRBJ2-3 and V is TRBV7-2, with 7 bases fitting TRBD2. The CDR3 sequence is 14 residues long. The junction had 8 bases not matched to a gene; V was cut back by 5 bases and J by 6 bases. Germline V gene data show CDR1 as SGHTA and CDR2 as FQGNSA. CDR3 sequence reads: CASSTVAGPDTQYF. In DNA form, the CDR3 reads TGTGCCAGCAGCACCGTAGCGGGCCCCGATACGCAGTATTTT.

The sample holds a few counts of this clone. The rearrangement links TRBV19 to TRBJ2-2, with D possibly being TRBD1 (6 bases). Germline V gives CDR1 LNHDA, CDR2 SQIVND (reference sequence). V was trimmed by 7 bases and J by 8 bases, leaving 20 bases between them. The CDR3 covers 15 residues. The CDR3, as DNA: TGTGCCAGTACCATGGGGGCCAGGGGTCTAGGGGAGCTGTTTTTT. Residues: CASTMGARGLGELFF.

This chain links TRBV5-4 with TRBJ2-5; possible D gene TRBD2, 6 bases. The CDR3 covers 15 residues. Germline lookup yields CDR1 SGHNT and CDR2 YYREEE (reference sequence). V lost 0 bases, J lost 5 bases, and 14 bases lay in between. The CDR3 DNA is TGTGCCAGCAGCTTGGGTCGTAGCGGTCCGGAGACCCAGTACTTC. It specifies CASSLGRSGPETQYF.

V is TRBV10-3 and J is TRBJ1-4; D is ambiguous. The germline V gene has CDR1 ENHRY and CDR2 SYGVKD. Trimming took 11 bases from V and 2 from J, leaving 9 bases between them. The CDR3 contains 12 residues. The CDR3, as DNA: TGTGCCGCGGGGATGACTAATGAAAAACTGTTTTTT. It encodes CAAGMTNEKLFF.

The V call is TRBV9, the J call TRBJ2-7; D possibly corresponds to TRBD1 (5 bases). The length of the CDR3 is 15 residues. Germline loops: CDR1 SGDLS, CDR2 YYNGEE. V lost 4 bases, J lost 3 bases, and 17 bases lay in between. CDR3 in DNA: TGTGCCAGCAGCCCGATTGGCCAGGGTAGCTACGAGCAGTACTTC. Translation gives CASSPIGQGSYEQYF.

The CDR3 sequence is CASSLGTGLETQYF. DNA for the CDR3: TGTGCCAGCAGCTTAGGTACAGGTTTGGAGACCCAGTACTTC. This chain connects TRBV7-7 to TRBJ2-5; possibly TRBD1 for D (5 bases). This CDR3 comprises 14 residues. Germline CDR1 is SSHAT and CDR2 is FNYEAQ (reference sequence). Trimming cost V 1 base and J 5 bases, with 11 bases left between them.

The DNA for the CDR3 is TGTGCCAGCAGCTCTTCCGGGGTCAGATCTGGAAACACCATATATTTT. It translates to CASSSSGVRSGNTIYF. The V gene is TRBV28, the J gene TRBJ1-3, with D unresolved. The V end was cut by 6 bases, the J end by 1 base, with 16 bases between. Per germline, CDR1 MDHEN and CDR2 SYDVKM. The CDR3 has 16 residues.

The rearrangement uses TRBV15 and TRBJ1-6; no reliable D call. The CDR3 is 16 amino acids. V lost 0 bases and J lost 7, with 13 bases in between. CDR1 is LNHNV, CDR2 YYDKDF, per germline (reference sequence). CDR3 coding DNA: TGTGCCACCAGCAGAGAAGTGAACCTTGAGAATTCACCCCTCCACTTT. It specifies CATSREVNLENSPLHF.

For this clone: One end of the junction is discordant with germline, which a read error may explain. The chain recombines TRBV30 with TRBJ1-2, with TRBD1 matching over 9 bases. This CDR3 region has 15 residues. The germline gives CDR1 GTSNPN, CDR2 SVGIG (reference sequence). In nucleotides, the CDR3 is TGTGCCTGGAGGCTCGGGACAGGGATTAGGTATGGCTACATCTTC. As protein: CAWRLGTGIRYGYIF. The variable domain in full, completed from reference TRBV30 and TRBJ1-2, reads SQTIHQWPATLVQPVGSPLSLECTVEGTSNPNLYWYRQAAGRGLQLLFYSVGIGQISSEVPQNLSASRPQDRQFILSSKKLLLSDSGFYLCAWRLGTGIRYGYIFGSGTRLTVV.

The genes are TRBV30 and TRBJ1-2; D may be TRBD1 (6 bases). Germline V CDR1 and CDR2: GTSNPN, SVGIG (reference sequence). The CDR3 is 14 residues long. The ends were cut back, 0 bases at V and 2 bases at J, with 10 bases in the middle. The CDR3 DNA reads TGTGCCTGGAGTGTTGACAGGATCAACTATGGCTACACCTTC. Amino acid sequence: CAWSVDRINYGYTF.

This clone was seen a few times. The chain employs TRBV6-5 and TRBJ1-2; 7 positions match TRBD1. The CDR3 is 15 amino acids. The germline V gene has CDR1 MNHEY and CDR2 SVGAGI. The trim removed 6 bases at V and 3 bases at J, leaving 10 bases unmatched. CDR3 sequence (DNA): TGTGCCAGCAGACAACCGGGACAGACGTACTATGGCTACACCTTC. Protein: CASRQPGQTYYGYTF.

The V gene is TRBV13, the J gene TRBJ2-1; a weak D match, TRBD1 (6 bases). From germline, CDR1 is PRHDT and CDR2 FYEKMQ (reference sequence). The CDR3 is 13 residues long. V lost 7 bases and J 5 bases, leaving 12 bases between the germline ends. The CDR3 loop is CASMEGQNNEQFF. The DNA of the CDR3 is TGTGCCAGCATGGAAGGACAGAACAATGAGCAGTTCTTC.

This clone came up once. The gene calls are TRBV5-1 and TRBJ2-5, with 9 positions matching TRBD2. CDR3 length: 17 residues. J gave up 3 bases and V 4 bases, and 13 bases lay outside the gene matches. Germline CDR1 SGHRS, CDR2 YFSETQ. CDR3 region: CASSIGAAGTSKETQYF. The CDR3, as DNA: TGCGCCAGCAGCATTGGGGCCGCCGGGACTAGCAAAGAGACCCAGTACTTC.

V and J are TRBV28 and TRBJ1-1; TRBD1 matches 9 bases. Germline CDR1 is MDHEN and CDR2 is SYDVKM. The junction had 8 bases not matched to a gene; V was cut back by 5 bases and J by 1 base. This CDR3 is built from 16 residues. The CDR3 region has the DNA TGTGCCAGCAGTCCGGCCGGGACAGGGCCGAACACTGAAGCTTTCTTT. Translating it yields CASSPAGTGPNTEAFF.

CDR3 protein: CASSQVWARQNTEAFF. CDR3 in DNA: TGCGCCAGCAGCCAAGTCTGGGCCCGGCAGAACACTGAAGCTTTCTTT. The chain couples TRBV4-3 to TRBJ1-1; D is undetermined. Between the trimmed V and J ends, which lost 1 base and 1 base, there was a span of 13 bases. Germline V gene data show CDR1 as LGHNA and CDR2 as YSLEER. The CDR3 has 16 amino acids.

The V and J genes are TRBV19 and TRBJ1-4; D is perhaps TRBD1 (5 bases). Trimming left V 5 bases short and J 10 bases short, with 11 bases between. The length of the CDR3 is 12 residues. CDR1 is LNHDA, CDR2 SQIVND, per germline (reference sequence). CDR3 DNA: TGTGCCAGTAGTCCTCGGGGGGGAAAACTGTTTTTT. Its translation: CASSPRGGKLFF.

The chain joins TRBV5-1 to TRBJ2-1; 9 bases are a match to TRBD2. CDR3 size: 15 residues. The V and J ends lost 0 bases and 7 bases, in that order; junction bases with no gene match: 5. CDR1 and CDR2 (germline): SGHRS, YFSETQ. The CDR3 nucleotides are TGCGCCAGCAGCTTGGTTAGCGGGAGTATTAATGAGCAGTTCTTC. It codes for CASSLVSGSINEQFF.

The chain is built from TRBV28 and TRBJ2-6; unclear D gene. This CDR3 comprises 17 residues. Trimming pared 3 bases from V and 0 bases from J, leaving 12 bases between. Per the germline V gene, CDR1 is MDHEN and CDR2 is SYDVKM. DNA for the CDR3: TGTGCCAGCAGTTTCAGACTTACCTACTCTGGGGCCAACGTCCTGACTTTC. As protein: CASSFRLTYSGANVLTF.